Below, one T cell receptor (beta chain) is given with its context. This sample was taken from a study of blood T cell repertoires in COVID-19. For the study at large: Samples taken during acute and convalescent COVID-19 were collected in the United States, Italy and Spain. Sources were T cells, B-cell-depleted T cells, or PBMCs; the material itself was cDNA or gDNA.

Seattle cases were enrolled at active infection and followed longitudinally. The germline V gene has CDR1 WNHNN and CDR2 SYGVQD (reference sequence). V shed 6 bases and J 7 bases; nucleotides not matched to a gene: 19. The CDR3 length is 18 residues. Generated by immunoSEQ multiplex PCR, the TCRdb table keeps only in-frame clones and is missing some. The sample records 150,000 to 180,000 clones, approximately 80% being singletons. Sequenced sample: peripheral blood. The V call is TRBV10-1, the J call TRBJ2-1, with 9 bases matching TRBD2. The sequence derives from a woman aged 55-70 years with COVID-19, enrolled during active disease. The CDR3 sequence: CASSHLSRREGSNNEQFF. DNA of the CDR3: TGCGCCAGCAGCCACCTATCTAGGCGGGAGGGAAGCAATAATGAGCAGTTCTTC.